This T cell receptor beta chain was observed in a study of technical replicates of blood from a few donors. TCRdb keeps only in-frame clones here, not all; method: immunoSEQ multiplex PCR. In the table there are 65,000 to 90,000 clones, about 91% of which are singletons. V was pared by 7 bases and J by 1 base, with 23 bases between. Germline V gene data show CDR1 as SGHDN and CDR2 as FVKESK. The CDR3 is 18 amino acids. The clonotype originates from a human donor in good health. The specimen sequenced was T cells isolated from PBMCs. The gene calls are TRBV14 and TRBJ1-5, with D hard to call. The CDR3 loop reads CASTPLKPAGLSNQPQHF. CDR3 DNA sequence: TGTGCCAGCACCCCTCTAAAACCCGCGGGGTTGAGCAATCAGCCCCAGCATTTT.